This TCR beta chain appears in the sequencing data of a study of cytomegalovirus exposure and HLA in healthy donors. Study results and limitations: Further analysis was carried out later, and it showed several of the most significant clusters appearing linked to common viral pathogens. Later work associated more than 15,000 TCR beta sequences with HLA alleles at 0.05 false discovery rate. Sequencing depth roughly uniform across donors was assumed in presence/absence analyses.

Both 60 Vbeta primers and 13 Jbeta primers went into the PCR. The protocol was immunoSEQ multiplex PCR, while the TCRdb copy is restricted to in-frame clones and leaves out a portion. The data show 150,000 or so clones, approximately 80% seen once. CDR1 and CDR2 from the germline V gene are GTSNPN and SVGIG (reference sequence). The CDR3 runs to 14 residues. With 4 bases clipped from V and 1 base from J, the junction kept 3 bases outside the gene matches. As concerns this clone: Its antigen remains unknown.

The clonotype originates from a woman in her forties in good health and CMV-seronegative. The chain has TRBV30 and TRBJ1-2, with 10 bases aligning to TRBD1. Material: PBMCs. The CDR3, as DNA: TGTGCCTGGACGACAGGGGGCAGTAACTATGGCTACACCTTC. It translates to CAWTTGGSNYGYTF.